This T cell receptor beta chain was found in a study of blood T cell repertoires in COVID-19. Background on the study: Material from acute and convalescent COVID-19 was sourced from the United States, Italy and Spain.

Under the authors' procedure: Reference gene primer amplification gave nucleated cell count estimates. The method was immunoSEQ multiplex PCR; TCRdb's version includes in-frame clones alone and lacks a portion of them. The V and J calls and clone size come from that table; D and trimming were worked out from the DNA. The table shows hundreds of thousands of clones, with around 85% occurring only once. Looked up from germline, CDR1 is SGHDT and CDR2 is YYEEEE. The CDR3 runs 14 residues. V was clipped by 0 bases and J by 7 bases; unmatched bases: 2. J is TRBJ2-2 and V is TRBV5-6, with TRBD1 matching 8 bases. The sequence derives from a woman in her 40s with active or convalescent COVID-19. Sequenced sample: peripheral blood. The CDR3 DNA reads TGTGCCAGCAGCTTGGGACAGGGGATCGGGGAGCTGTTTTTT. The encoded protein is CASSLGQGIGELFF.